This TCR beta chain came from a study of shared clonotypes between healthy human individuals. The wider study: For every donor, three CD4 naive, three CD4 memory, two CD8 naive and one CD8 memory plates were used. Study-wide findings and caveats: An effect of sequencing depth on clonotype sharing among donors was expected.

CDR3 length: 18 amino acids. Trimming removed 5 bases from V and 5 bases from J, with 25 bases in between. Germline assignment: CDR1 MNHEY and CDR2 SMNVEV (reference sequence). Clones were sequenced by immunoSEQ multiplex PCR, and TCRdb holds only the in-frame ones, with some missing. The repertoire holds about 670,000 clones, with about two thirds as singletons. Worth noting for this clone: Its antigen remains unidentified.

The clonotype originates from a woman aged 30 to 39 in good health. The rearrangement uses TRBV27 and TRBJ2-1; either TRBD1 or TRBD2 may fit D (5 bases each). Material: memory CD4+ T cells sorted from blood. The subset was: CD45RA-negative fraction. The CDR3 nucleotides are TGTGCCAGCAGTATCCGCCAGGGTTGGGGGTTCGGCAACAATGAGCAGTTCTTC. It yields the protein CASSIRQGWGFGNNEQFF.